These 15 T cell receptor beta chains share one sample of origin, sequenced in a study of T cells in Graves' hyperthyroidism and ophthalmopathy. Researchers amplified the TCR beta CDR3 regions from RNA transcripts. The TCR CDR3 was amplified in a first-round RT-PCR using the HTBI primer set. TCRdb independently ran MiXCR on the multiplex PCR reads; one entry per CDR3 protein. The table records 560,000 or so distinct CDR3 sequences, about 20% of them present only once. Source material: blood. The receptor set was obtained from a middle-aged man with Graves' ophthalmopathy.

As concerns this clonotype: A read error may be the cause here, since a much bigger clone is one base away. This chain connects TRBV30 to TRBJ1-1; possibly TRBD1 for D (5 bases). CDR1 is GTSNPN, CDR2 SVGIG, per germline (reference sequence). The CDR3 contains 16 residues. The CDR3 loop is CAWSVRGGASVTEASF. The CDR3 region has the DNA TGTGCCTGGAGTGTACGAGGCGGGGCGAGTGTCACTGAAGCTTCCTTT.

This clonotype was seen more than once but under ten times. The chain links TRBV4-1 to TRBJ1-6; tentative D call: TRBD1 (6 bases). Germline loops: CDR1 MGHRA, CDR2 YSYEKL. The V end was cut by 1 base, the J end by 10 bases, with 11 bases between. The CDR3 has 14 residues. CDR3 region: CASSQVDRGSPLHF. As DNA, the CDR3 is TGCGCCAGCAGCCAAGTGGACAGAGGCTCACCCCTCCACTTT.

This clonotype appeared a few times. J is TRBJ1-6 and V is TRBV2; D gene uncertain. V dropped 6 bases and J dropped 6 bases, with 6 bases sitting between them. Germline V gene lookup returns CDR1 SNHLY and CDR2 FYNNEI. The CDR3 is 12 residues long. The CDR3 coding sequence is TGTGCCAGCAGCCCGTCTAATTCACCCCTCCACTTT. It encodes CASSPSNSPLHF.

This clonotype was counted between two and nine times. CDR3 sequence reads: CALGGGPGDNSPLHF. In DNA, the CDR3 is TGTGCCCTAGGGGGAGGGCCTGGCGATAATTCACCCCTCCACTTT. The chain has TRBV7-9 and TRBJ1-6; a possible D gene is TRBD1 (6 bases). The germline V gene encodes CDR1 SEHNR and CDR2 FQNEAQ (reference sequence). Trimming removed 11 bases at V and 5 bases at J, with 19 bases between. The length of the CDR3 is 15 residues.

V usage is TRBV4-1 and J usage is TRBJ2-7; no firm D call. Trimming stripped 1 base from V and 7 bases from J, with 11 bases between. CDR1 is MGHRA and CDR2 is YSYEKL in the germline V gene. The CDR3 loop spans 13 amino acids. Here the CDR3 DNA reads TGCGCCAGCAGCCAAGGACAACTCTCGGAGCAGTACTTC. Amino acids: CASSQGQLSEQYF.

The chain uses TRBV5-1 and TRBJ1-2, with TRBD1 matching 8 bases. Germline CDR1 is SGHRS and CDR2 is YFSETQ. The CDR3 is made up of 13 amino acids. The trim removed 5 bases at V and 7 bases at J, leaving 7 bases unmatched. The CDR3 DNA reads as TGCGCCAGCAGACCCGGGACAGGTGGTGGCTACACCTTC. It codes for CASRPGTGGGYTF.

This chain joins TRBV29-1 and TRBJ1-2; D not certain. Trimming removed 0 bases at V and 0 bases at J, with 17 bases between. This CDR3 spans 17 amino acids. Germline CDR1 SQVTM, CDR2 ANQGSEA. The CDR3: CSVEDPGLPKTNYGYTF. The CDR3 region has the DNA TGCAGCGTTGAAGATCCAGGTCTCCCCAAGACTAACTATGGCTACACCTTC. Full variable domain (missing parts from reference TRBV29-1 and TRBJ1-2): SAVISQKPSRDICQRGTSLTIQCQVDSQVTMMFWYRQQPGQSLTLIATANQGSEATYESGFVIDKFPISRPNLTFSTLTVSNMSPEDSSIYLCSVEDPGLPKTNYGYTFGSGTRLTVV.

This clonotype was observed at least ten times. The rearrangement uses TRBV11-2 and TRBJ2-1, with 7 bases matching TRBD1. CDR1 SGHAT and CDR2 FQNNGV come from the germline V gene. CDR3 size: 15 residues. The V and J ends lost 1 base and 7 bases, in that order; junction bases with no gene match: 7. This CDR3 reads CASSLVRTGANEQFF. In nucleotides, the CDR3 is TGTGCCAGCAGCTTAGTTAGGACAGGTGCTAATGAGCAGTTCTTC.

This chain uses TRBV7-9 with TRBJ2-3; TRBD1 matches at 8 bases. Germline lookup yields CDR1 SEHNR and CDR2 FQNEAQ (reference sequence). The length of the CDR3 is 14 residues. V gave up 4 bases and J gave up 3 bases; unmatched junction bases: 3. The CDR3 sequence is CASSSDRETDTQYF. The CDR3 DNA reads as TGTGCCAGCAGCTCGGACAGGGAGACAGATACGCAGTATTTT.

About this clonotype itself: This may arise from a read error, as a much more abundant clone is one base away. This chain links TRBV5-1 with TRBJ1-1; 8 bases align to TRBD1. Germline V gives CDR1 SGHRS, CDR2 YFSETQ. The CDR3 contains 14 residues. The ends lost 0 bases at V and 5 bases at J; junction bases unmatched: 3. The CDR3 region has the DNA TGCGCCAGCAGCTTGGGGACAGGGTGGACTGAAGCTTTCTTT. This sequence encodes CASSLGTGWTEAFF.

V and J are TRBV27 and TRBJ2-5; TRBD1 matches 10 bases. V gave up 5 bases and J gave up 13 bases; unmatched junction bases: 10. Germline lookup yields CDR1 MNHEY and CDR2 SMNVEV (reference sequence). The CDR3 runs to 13 residues. The CDR3 reads CASSEGQGNFGYF. The CDR3 bases are TGTGCCAGCAGTGAGGGACAGGGGAATTTTGGGTACTTC.

The chain couples TRBV18 to TRBJ2-1; D gene unclear. This CDR3 region has 15 residues. Germline CDR1 reads KGHSH; CDR2 reads LQKENI. The V end lost 2 bases, the J end lost 2 bases, and 10 bases lay between the germline ends. The CDR3 region has the DNA TGTGCCAGCTCACCAAACAGCGATGCCTACAATGAGCAGTTCTTC. The encoded protein is CASSPNSDAYNEQFF.

This clonotype has only a few counts. The chain combines TRBV5-1 with TRBJ2-5, with TRBD2 matching 16 bases. The length of the CDR3 is 18 residues. V lost 3 bases to trimming and J lost 4 bases; unmatched junction nucleotides: 9. Germline-derived CDR1 and CDR2 are SGHRS and YFSETQ. The CDR3 loop is CASSSGTSGGARVETQYF. The DNA of the CDR3 is TGCGCCAGCAGCTCTGGGACTAGCGGGGGGGCCAGGGTAGAGACCCAGTACTTC. Using reference TRBV5-1 and TRBJ2-5 for the parts outside the CDR3, the full variable domain is KAGVTQTPRYLIKTRGQQVTLSCSPISGHRSVSWYQQTPGQGLQFLFEYFSETQRNKGNFPGRFSGRQFSNSRSEMNVSTLELGDSALYLCASSSGTSGGARVETQYFGPGTRLLVL.

This clonotype was detected a few times. The gene calls are TRBV7-2 and TRBJ2-1; 8 bases align to TRBD2. CDR1 and CDR2 (germline): SGHTA, FQGNSA. The CDR3 length is 16 residues. J gave up 5 bases and V 1 base, and 7 bases lay outside the gene matches. For the CDR3, the DNA is TGTGCCAGCAGCTTAGTGCGTACTAGCGGAAACAATGAGCAGTTCTTC. It codes for CASSLVRTSGNNEQFF. Full variable domain (remainder filled in from reference TRBV7-2 and TRBJ2-1): GAGVSQSPSNKVTEKGKDVELRCDPISGHTALYWYRQSLGQGLEFLIYFQGNSAPDKSGLPSDRFSAERTGGSVSTLTIQRTQQEDSAVYLCASSLVRTSGNNEQFFGPGTRLTVL.

Ten or more counts support this clonotype. The chain has TRBV6-1 and TRBJ1-5; D is undetermined. Germline-derived CDR1 and CDR2 are MNHNS and SASEGT. Trimming removed 4 bases at V and 7 bases at J, with 14 bases between. This CDR3 has 14 residues. As DNA, the CDR3 is TGTGCCAGCAGTGGTCCAGGTTGGAGACAGCCCCAGCATTTT. Residues: CASSGPGWRQPQHF.